This T cell receptor (beta chain) was captured in a study of T cells in Graves' hyperthyroidism and ophthalmopathy. Study context: Peripheral blood specimens were obtained at initial diagnosis, prior to any treatment. Study conclusions and caveats: Most thyroid-expanded clonotypes above 0.001 were also found in blood.

Per the germline V gene, CDR1 is MNHEY and CDR2 is SMNVEV (reference sequence). Unmatched junction bases numbered 9, after V lost 5 bases and J lost 2 bases. The CDR3 length is 15 residues. Of note for this clonotype: What it binds is not known.

Each ophthalmopathy patient scored at least 3 on the Clinical Activity Score and at least 4 on NOSPECS grade, with duration under 3 months. RNA transcripts yielded amplified TCR beta CDR3 regions. First-round RT-PCR targeting the TCR CDR3 was performed with the HTBI primer set. TCRdb processed the multiplex PCR reads anew with MiXCR; each CDR3 protein has one entry. The table records about 600,000 distinct CDR3 sequences, about 16% of them present only once. Sequencing was done on a sample of blood. V and J are TRBV27 and TRBJ2-7; 7 bases map to TRBD2. The receptor comes from a woman between 40 and 55 years old with Graves' ophthalmopathy. CDR3 nucleotides: TGTGCCAGCAGTCCATACAGCGGGGAGACCTACGAGCAGTACTTC. This translates into CASSPYSGETYEQYF.